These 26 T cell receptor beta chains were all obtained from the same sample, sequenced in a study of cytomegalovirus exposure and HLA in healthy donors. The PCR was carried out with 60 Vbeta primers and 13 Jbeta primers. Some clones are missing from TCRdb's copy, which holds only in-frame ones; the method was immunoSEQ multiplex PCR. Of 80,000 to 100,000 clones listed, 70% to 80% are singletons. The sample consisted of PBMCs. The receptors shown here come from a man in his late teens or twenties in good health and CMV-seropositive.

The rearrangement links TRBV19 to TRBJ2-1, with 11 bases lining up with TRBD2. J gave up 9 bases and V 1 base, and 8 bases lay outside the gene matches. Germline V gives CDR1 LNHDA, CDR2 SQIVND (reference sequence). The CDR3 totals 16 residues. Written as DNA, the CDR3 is TGTGCCAGTAGTATAGTCGGTAGCGGGGGGGCGCTTGAGCAGTTCTTC. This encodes CASSIVGSGGALEQFF.

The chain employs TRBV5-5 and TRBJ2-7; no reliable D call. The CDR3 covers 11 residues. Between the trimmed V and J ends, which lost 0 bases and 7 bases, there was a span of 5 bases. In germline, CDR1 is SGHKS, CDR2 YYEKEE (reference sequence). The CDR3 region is CASSLAREQYF. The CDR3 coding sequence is TGTGCCAGCAGCTTGGCGCGGGAGCAGTACTTC.

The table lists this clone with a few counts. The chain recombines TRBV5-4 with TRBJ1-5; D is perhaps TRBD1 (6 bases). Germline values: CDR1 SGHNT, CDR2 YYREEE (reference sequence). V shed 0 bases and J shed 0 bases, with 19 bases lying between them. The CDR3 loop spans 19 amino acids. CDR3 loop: CASSLANWTERYSNQPQHF. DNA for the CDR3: TGTGCCAGCAGCTTGGCCAACTGGACAGAGAGGTATAGCAATCAGCCCCAGCATTTT.

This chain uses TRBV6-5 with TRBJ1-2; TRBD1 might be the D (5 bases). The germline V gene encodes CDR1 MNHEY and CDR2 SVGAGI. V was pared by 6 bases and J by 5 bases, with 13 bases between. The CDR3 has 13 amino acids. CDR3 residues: CASRGQVGYGYTF. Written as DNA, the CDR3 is TGTGCCAGCAGAGGACAAGTCGGTTATGGCTACACCTTC.

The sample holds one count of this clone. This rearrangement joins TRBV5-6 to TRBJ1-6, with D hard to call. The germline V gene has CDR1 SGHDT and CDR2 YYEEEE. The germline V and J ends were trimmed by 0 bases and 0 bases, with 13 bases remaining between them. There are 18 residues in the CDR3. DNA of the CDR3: TGTGCCAGCAGCTTGGCCAGAGGGATGAGCTCCTATAATTCACCCCTCCACTTT. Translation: CASSLARGMSSYNSPLHF.

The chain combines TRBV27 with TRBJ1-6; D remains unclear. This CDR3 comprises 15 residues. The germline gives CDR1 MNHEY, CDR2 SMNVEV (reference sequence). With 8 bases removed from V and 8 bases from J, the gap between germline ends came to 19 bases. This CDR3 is CASLPTRGLDSPLHF. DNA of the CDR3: TGTGCCAGCTTACCCACGCGGGGTTTAGATTCACCCCTCCACTTT.

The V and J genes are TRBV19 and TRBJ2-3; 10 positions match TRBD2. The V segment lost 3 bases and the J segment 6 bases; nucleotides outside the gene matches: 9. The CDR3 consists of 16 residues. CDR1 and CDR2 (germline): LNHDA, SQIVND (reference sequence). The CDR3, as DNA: TGTGCCAGTAGTATCCTAAGCGGGGGGGCCTCGGATACGCAGTATTTT. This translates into CASSILSGGASDTQYF.

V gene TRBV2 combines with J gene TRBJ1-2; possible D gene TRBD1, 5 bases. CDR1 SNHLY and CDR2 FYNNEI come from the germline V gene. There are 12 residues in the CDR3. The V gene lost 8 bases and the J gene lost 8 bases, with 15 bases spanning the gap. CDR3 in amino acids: CASARDFLGYTF. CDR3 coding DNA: TGTGCCAGCGCCCGGGACTTCCTAGGCTACACCTTC. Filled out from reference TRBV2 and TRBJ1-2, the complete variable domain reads EPEVTQTPSHQVTQMGQEVILRCVPISNHLYFYWYRQILGQKVEFLVSFYNNEISEKSEIFDDQFSVERPDGSNFTLKIRSTKLEDSAMYFCASARDFLGYTFGSGTRLTVV.

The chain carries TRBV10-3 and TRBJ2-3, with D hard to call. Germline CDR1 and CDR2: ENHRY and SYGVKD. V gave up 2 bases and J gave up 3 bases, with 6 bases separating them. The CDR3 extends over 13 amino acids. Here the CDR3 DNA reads TGTGCCATCAGTGAGGCGATTACAGATACGCAGTATTTT. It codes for CAISEAITDTQYF.

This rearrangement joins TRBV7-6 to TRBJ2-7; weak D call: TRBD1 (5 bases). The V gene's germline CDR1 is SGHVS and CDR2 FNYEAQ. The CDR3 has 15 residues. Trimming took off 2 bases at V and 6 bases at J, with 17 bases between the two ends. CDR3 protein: CASSLPDSPTAEQYF. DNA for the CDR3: TGTGCCAGCAGCTTACCCGACAGCCCCACGGCCGAGCAGTACTTC. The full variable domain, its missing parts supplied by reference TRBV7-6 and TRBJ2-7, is GAGVSQSPRYKVTKRGQDVALRCDPISGHVSLYWYRQALGQGPEFLTYFNYEAQQDKSGLPNDRFSAERPEGSISTLTIQRTEQRDSAMYRCASSLPDSPTAEQYFGPGTRLTVT.

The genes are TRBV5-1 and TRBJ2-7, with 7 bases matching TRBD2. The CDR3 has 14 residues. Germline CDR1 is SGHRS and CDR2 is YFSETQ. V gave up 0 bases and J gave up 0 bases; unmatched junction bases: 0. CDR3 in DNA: TGCGCCAGCAGCTTGGGCGGGGGCTCCTACGAGCAGTACTTC. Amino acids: CASSLGGGSYEQYF.

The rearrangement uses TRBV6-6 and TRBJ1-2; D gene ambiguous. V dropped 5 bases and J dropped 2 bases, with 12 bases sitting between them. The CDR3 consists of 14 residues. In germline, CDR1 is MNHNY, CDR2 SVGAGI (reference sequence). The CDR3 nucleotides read TGTGCCAGCAGTCCTTATGACGGGAACTATGGCTACACCTTC. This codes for CASSPYDGNYGYTF.

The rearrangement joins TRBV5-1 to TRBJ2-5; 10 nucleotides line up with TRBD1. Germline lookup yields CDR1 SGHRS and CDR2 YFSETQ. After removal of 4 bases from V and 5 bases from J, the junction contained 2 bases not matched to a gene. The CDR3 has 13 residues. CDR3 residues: CASSPGQGETQYF. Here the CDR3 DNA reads TGCGCCAGCAGCCCGGGACAGGGGGAGACCCAGTACTTC.

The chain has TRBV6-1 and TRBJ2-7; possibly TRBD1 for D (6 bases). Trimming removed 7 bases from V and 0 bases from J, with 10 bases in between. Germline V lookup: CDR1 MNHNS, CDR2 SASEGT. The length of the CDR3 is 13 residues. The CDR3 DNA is TGTGCCAGCAATTCCAGGGGCTCCTACGAGCAGTACTTC. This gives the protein CASNSRGSYEQYF.

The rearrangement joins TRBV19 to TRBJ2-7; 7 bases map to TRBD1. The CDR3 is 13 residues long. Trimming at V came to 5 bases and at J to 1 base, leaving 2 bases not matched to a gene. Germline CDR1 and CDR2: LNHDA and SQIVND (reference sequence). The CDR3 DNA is TGTGCCAGTAGTGTACAGGGGTCCTACGAGCAGTACTTC. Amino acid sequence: CASSVQGSYEQYF.

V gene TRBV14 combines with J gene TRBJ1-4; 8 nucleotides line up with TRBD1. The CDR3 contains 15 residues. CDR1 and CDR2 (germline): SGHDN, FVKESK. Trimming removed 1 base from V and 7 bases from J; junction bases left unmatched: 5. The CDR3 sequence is CASSQVQGVSEKLFF. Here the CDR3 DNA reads TGTGCCAGCAGCCAAGTACAGGGGGTCAGTGAAAAACTGTTTTTT.

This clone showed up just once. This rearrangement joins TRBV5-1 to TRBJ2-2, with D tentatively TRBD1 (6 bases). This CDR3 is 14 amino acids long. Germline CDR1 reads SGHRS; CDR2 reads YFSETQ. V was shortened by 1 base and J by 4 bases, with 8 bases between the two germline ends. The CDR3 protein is CASSLQGPTGELFF. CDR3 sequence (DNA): TGCGCCAGCAGCTTGCAGGGGCCCACCGGGGAGCTGTTTTTT.

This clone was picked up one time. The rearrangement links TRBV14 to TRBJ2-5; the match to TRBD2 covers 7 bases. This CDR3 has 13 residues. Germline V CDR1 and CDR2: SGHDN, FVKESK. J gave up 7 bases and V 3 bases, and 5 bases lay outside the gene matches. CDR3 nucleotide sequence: TGTGCCAGCAGCCAGGGGAGGGAGGCGACCCAGTACTTC. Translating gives CASSQGREATQYF.

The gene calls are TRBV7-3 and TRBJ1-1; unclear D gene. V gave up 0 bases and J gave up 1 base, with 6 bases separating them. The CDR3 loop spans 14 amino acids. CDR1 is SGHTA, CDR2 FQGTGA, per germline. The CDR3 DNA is TGTGCCAGCAGCTTAACAGACAAGAACACTGAAGCTTTCTTT. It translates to CASSLTDKNTEAFF.

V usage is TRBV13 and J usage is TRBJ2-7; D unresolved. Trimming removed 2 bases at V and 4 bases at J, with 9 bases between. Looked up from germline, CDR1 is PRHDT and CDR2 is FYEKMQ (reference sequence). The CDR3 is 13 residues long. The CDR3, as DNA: TGTGCCAGCAGCTTACGGGTCGGATACGAGCAGTACTTC. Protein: CASSLRVGYEQYF.

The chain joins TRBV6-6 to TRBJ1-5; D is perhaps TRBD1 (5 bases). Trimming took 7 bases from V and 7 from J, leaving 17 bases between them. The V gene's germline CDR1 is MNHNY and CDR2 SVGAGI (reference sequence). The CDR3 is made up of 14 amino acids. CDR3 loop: CASTPMGLGQPQHF. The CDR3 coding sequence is TGTGCCAGCACTCCCATGGGGCTGGGGCAGCCCCAGCATTTT.

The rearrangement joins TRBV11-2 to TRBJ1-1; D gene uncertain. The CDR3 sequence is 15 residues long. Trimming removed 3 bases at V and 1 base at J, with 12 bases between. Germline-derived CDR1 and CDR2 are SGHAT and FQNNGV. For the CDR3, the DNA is TGTGCCAGCAGCTTCCGAAGGGAGGGGAACACTGAAGCTTTCTTT. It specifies CASSFRREGNTEAFF. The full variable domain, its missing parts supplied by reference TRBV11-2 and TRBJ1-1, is EAGVAQSPRYKIIEKRQSVAFWCNPISGHATLYWYQQILGQGPKLLIQFQNNGVVDDSQLPKDRFSAERLKGVDSTLKIQPAKLEDSAVYLCASSFRREGNTEAFFGQGTRLTVV.

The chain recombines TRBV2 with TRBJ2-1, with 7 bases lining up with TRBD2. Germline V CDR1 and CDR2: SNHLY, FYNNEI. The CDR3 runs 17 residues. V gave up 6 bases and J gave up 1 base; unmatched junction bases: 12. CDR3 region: CASRARSGGGSYNEQFF. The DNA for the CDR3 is TGTGCCAGCAGGGCTCGATCTGGCGGGGGTTCCTACAATGAGCAGTTCTTC.

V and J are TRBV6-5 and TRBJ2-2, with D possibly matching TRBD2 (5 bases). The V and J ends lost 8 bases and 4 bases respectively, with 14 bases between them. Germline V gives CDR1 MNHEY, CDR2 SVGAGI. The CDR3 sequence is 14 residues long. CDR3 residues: CASVERAGTGELFF. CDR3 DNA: TGTGCCAGCGTGGAACGGGCGGGCACCGGGGAGCTGTTTTTT.

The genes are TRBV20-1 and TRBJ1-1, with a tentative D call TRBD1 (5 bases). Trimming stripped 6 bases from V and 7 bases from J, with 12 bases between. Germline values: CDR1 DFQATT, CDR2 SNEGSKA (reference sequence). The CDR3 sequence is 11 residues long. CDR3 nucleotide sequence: TGCAGTGCCCATTGGGGCTTTGAAGCTTTCTTT. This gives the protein CSAHWGFEAFF.

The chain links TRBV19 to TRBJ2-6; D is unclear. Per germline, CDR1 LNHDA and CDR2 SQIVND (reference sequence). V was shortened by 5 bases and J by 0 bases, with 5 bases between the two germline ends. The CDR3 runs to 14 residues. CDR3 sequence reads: CASSLSSGANVLTF. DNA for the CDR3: TGTGCCAGTAGTCTATCCTCTGGGGCCAACGTCCTGACTTTC. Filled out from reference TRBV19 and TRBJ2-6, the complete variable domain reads DGGITQSPKYLFRKEGQNVTLSCEQNLNHDAMYWYRQDPGQGLRLIYYSQIVNDFQKGDIAEGYSVSREKKESFPLTVTSAQKNPTAFYLCASSLSSGANVLTFGAGSRLTVL.